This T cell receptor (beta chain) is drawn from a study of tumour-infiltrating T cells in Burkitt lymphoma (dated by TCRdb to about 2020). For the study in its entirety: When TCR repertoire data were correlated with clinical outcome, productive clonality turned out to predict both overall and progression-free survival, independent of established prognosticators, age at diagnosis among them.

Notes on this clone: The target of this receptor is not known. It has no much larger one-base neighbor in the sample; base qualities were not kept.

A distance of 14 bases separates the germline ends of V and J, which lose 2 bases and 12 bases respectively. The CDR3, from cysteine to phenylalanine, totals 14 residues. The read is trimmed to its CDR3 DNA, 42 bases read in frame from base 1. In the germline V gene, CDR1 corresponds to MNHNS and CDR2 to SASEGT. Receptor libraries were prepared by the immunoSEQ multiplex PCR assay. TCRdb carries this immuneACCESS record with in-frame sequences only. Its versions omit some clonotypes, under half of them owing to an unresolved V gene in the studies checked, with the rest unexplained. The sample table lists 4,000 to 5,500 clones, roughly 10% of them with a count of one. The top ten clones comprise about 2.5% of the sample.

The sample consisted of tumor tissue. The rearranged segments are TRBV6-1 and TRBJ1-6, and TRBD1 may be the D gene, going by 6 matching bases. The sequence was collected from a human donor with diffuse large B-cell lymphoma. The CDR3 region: CASSELQGGLPLHF. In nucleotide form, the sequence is TGTGCCAGCAGTGAACTACAGGGTGGGTTACCCCTCCACTTT.